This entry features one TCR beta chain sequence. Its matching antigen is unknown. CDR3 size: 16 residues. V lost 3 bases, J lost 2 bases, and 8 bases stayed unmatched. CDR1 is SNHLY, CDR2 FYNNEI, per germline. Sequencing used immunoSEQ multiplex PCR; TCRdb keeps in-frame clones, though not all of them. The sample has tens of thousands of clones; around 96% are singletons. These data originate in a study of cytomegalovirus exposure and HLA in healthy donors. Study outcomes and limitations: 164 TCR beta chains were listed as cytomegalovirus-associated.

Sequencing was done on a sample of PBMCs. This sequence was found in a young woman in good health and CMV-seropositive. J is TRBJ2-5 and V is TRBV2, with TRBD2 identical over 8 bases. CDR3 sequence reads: CASSDGLAGRQETQYF. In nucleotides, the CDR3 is TGTGCCAGCAGTGATGGTCTAGCGGGCCGACAAGAGACCCAGTACTTC.